Below, 10 T cell receptor beta chains from the same sample are listed, as sequenced in a study of shared clonotypes between healthy human individuals. TCRdb's table, derived via immunoSEQ multiplex PCR, lists solely in-frame clones and lacks some. The sample has some 1.1 million clones; roughly 80% are singletons. The specimen was memory CD4+ T cells from PBMCs. Specified subset: CD45RA-negative fraction. These receptor sequences come from a man aged 18 to 30 in good health. Some clones in this sample may be carry-over from other donors' samples.

Here the CDR3 reads CASSVGTSSGNTIYF. The DNA for the CDR3 is TGCGCCAGCAGCGTCGGGACAAGCTCTGGAAACACCATATATTTT. The chain links TRBV5-1 to TRBJ1-3; a possible D gene is TRBD1 (6 bases). Trimming stripped 4 bases from V and 0 bases from J, with 11 bases between. The CDR3 is made up of 15 amino acids. Germline V gene data show CDR1 as SGHRS and CDR2 as YFSETQ.

This chain connects TRBV11-1 to TRBJ2-3; 7 nucleotides align to TRBD2. V lost 3 bases, J lost 8 bases, and 5 bases stayed unmatched. This CDR3 is built from 13 residues. Looked up from germline, CDR1 is SGHAT and CDR2 is FQDESV (reference sequence). CDR3 bases: TGTGCCAGCAGCTTCGGTCCGGGGGGTACGCAGTATTTT. It yields the protein CASSFGPGGTQYF.

This clone was found many times. The identical CDR3 is also encoded by other nucleotide sequences in the sample. This rearrangement joins TRBV11-2 to TRBJ2-7; 7 nucleotides match TRBD2. V was pared by 1 base and J by 4 bases, with 13 bases of the junction left unmatched. Per germline, CDR1 SGHAT and CDR2 FQNNGV. The CDR3 is 17 amino acids. CDR3 in amino acids: CASSLGGASGNLYEQYF. The CDR3 nucleotides are TGTGCCAGCAGCTTAGGGGGAGCTAGCGGAAACCTTTACGAGCAGTACTTC.

This clone occurred once. A much larger clone is a single base away; this may be a read error. The chain is built from TRBV5-1 and TRBJ1-1; D is unclear. The V gene's germline CDR1 is SGHRS and CDR2 YFSETQ. This CDR3 has 14 residues. V was cut by 0 bases and J by 1 base, with 7 bases left in between. CDR3 coding DNA: TGCGCCAGCAGCTTGGCGGTAGCGAACACTGAAGCTTTCTTT. It codes for CASSLAVANTEAFF.

This clone was seen a single time. Since a much larger clone is just one base distant, this may be a read error. Other DNA sequences in the same sample also yield this CDR3. The rearrangement joins TRBV6-1 to TRBJ1-1, with D possibly being TRBD1 (5 bases). In germline, CDR1 is MNHNS, CDR2 SASEGT. The ends were cut back, 5 bases at V and 1 base at J, with 8 bases in the middle. This CDR3 spans 13 amino acids. The CDR3 region is CASSLTGNTEAFF. CDR3 bases: TGTGCCAGCAGTCTTACAGGGAACACTGAAGCTTTCTTT.

The genes are TRBV6-5 and TRBJ2-7; 8 nucleotides align to TRBD1. V dropped 5 bases and J dropped 4; count of bases not matched to a gene: 7. CDR1 MNHEY and CDR2 SVGAGI come from the germline V gene. The CDR3 spans 14 residues. CDR3 DNA: TGTGCCAGCAGTCAAGACAGGGGACCTTACGAGCAGTACTTC. Translated, it gives CASSQDRGPYEQYF.

The gene calls are TRBV5-1 and TRBJ1-2; D unresolved. The CDR3 sequence is 15 residues long. Trimming cost V 4 bases and J 5 bases, with 18 bases left between them. Germline V lookup: CDR1 SGHRS, CDR2 YFSETQ. CDR3 DNA sequence: TGCGCCAGCAGCAATAACGGGGTAGTGGAGTATGGCTACACCTTC. Translating it yields CASSNNGVVEYGYTF. The full variable domain, in which reference TRBV5-1 and TRBJ1-2 provide the parts outside the CDR3, is KAGVTQTPRYLIKTRGQQVTLSCSPISGHRSVSWYQQTPGQGLQFLFEYFSETQRNKGNFPGRFSGRQFSNSRSEMNVSTLELGDSALYLCASSNNGVVEYGYTFGSGTRLTVV.

V gene TRBV30 combines with J gene TRBJ2-7; D uncertain. The germline V and J ends were trimmed by 5 bases and 2 bases, with 4 bases remaining between them. Germline-derived CDR1 and CDR2 are GTSNPN and SVGIG (reference sequence). This CDR3 spans 10 amino acids. The CDR3 nucleotides read TGTGCCTGGGGAACCTACGAGCAGTACTTC. Its protein product is CAWGTYEQYF. The whole variable domain, remainder taken from reference TRBV30 and TRBJ2-7, is SQTIHQWPATLVQPVGSPLSLECTVEGTSNPNLYWYRQAAGRGLQLLFYSVGIGQISSEVPQNLSASRPQDRQFILSSKKLLLSDSGFYLCAWGTYEQYFGPGTRLTVT.

The V gene is TRBV29-1, the J gene TRBJ1-1, with D uncertain. The ends were cut back, 7 bases at V and 2 bases at J, with 14 bases in the middle. The CDR3 runs to 13 residues. CDR1 SQVTM and CDR2 ANQGSEA come from the germline V gene. Written as DNA, the CDR3 is TGCAGCGCCAAAGGAAACGCCAACACTGAAGCTTTCTTT. Translated, it gives CSAKGNANTEAFF.

The rearrangement uses TRBV7-6 and TRBJ2-7, with TRBD1 matching 9 bases. CDR1 is SGHVS and CDR2 is FNYEAQ in the germline V gene. The CDR3 has 17 amino acids. The junction had 14 bases not matched to a gene; V was cut back by 4 bases and J by 4 bases. In DNA form, the CDR3 reads TGTGCCAGCAGCTCCCAAGACCCCGGGACAGGGCGGTACGAGCAGTACTTC. The encoded protein is CASSSQDPGTGRYEQYF.